One TCR beta chain is described in this entry. These data belong to a study of blood T cell repertoires in COVID-19. Researchers sorted participants into cohorts using their self-reported clinical history. The table came from immunoSEQ multiplex PCR; TCRdb's copy has only in-frame clones and leaves some out. The sample includes 250,000 to 350,000 clones, 70% to 90% of them seen just once. The source material was PBMCs or T cells enriched from blood (not recorded which). The sequence came from a woman aged 25 to 39 who had recovered from COVID-19.

The CDR3 DNA reads as TGTGCCATCGGGACGCAGGGGCCCGCGACTGAAGCTTTCTTT. As protein: CAIGTQGPATEAFF. The chain recombines TRBV10-3 with TRBJ1-1, with TRBD1 as a possible D gene (6 bases). V was pared by 8 bases and J by 5 bases, with 18 bases between. The CDR3 covers 14 residues. CDR1 ENHRY and CDR2 SYGVKD come from the germline V gene.